This TCR beta chain stems from a study of post-analysis software for immune sequencing data. Study-wide results and caveats: A handful of TRBV segments were more frequent in patients than controls; TRBV5-6, TRBV5-1 and TRBV20-1 belonged to this group.

Unique molecular identifiers were built into the TCR beta cDNA libraries. TCRdb re-analysed the PCR reads in MiXCR, keeping a single row per CDR3 protein. This sample has 700,000 to 900,000 distinct CDR3 sequences, with just over 45% found just once. Germline CDR1 MNHEY, CDR2 SMNVEV (reference sequence). The CDR3 contains 14 residues. The sample holds one count of this clonotype. Its antigen is not known. This clonotype was obtained from a girl aged 10-17 years with multiple sclerosis. The sample consisted of blood. V usage is TRBV27 and J usage is TRBJ2-4, with TRBD2 as a possible D gene (6 bases). Gene TRBJ2-7 matches the end of the DNA better, so the J call may be wrong. The CDR3, as DNA: TGTGCCAGCCCCTGGGGAGGTAGCTCCTACGAGCAGTACTTC. As protein: CASPWGGSSYEQYF.